This T cell receptor (beta chain) was recovered during a study of blood T cell repertoires in COVID-19. Study information: COVID-19 samples collected from the United States, Italy and Spain covered acute and convalescent phases.

V lost 8 bases and J lost 2; bases outside the gene matches: 9. Germline CDR1 and CDR2: MNHEY and SVGAGI. The CDR3 loop spans 15 amino acids. Participant ages covered about 18 to 90 years across around 25 US areas. In Cohort 3, a recovered donor had either two negative PCRs, clearance, or symptom resolution. How the authors handled the data: Amplification of reference gene primers was used by the study to estimate nucleated cell counts. Only in-frame clones appear in the TCRdb table, and some are missing; sequencing was by immunoSEQ multiplex PCR. V, J and clone size are taken as reported in that table, and D and trimming were inferred from the DNA itself. The sample shows under 250,000 clones, 70% to 90% of them seen only once.

This chain links TRBV6-5 with TRBJ1-3; 7 bases are shared with TRBD1. Sequencing was performed on PBMCs or T cells enriched from blood (not recorded which). The TCR was taken from a young man who had recovered from COVID-19. The CDR3: CASGMTGLPGNTIYF. The CDR3, as DNA: TGTGCCAGCGGCATGACAGGGCTCCCTGGAAACACCATATATTTT.